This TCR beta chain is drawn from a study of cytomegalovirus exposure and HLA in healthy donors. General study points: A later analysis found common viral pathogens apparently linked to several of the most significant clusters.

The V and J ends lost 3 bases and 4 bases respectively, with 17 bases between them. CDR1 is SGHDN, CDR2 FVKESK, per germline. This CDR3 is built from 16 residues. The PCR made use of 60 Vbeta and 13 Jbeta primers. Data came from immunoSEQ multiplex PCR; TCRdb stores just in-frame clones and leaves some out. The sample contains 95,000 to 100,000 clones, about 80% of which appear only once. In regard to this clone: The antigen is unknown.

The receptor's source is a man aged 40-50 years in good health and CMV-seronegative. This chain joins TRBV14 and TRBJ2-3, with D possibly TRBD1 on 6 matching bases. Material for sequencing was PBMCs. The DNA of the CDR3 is TGTGCCAGCAGCCAGGGGCCAGGGGTTCGATCAGATACGCAGTATTTT. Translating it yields CASSQGPGVRSDTQYF.